Following are 27 T cell receptor beta chains from one sample sequenced in a study of shared clonotypes between healthy human individuals. This table comes from immunoSEQ multiplex PCR, and its TCRdb copy is limited to in-frame clones, with some not included. In the table there are about 490,000 clones, 76% of which are singletons. The sample was PBMCs. Receptors originate from a middle-aged woman in good health. Some clones in this sample may be carry-over from other donors' samples.

This chain uses TRBV7-2 with TRBJ2-2, with D possibly TRBD2 on 6 matching bases. CDR1 is SGHTA and CDR2 is FQGNSA in the germline V gene. The CDR3 has 16 residues. V was pared by 5 bases and J by 4 bases, with 17 bases between. CDR3 protein: CASSPRDSIITGELFF. The DNA of the CDR3 is TGTGCCAGCAGCCCCCGGGACTCTATCATCACCGGGGAGCTGTTTTTT. Combining the CDR3 with reference TRBV7-2 and TRBJ2-2 gives the whole variable domain GAGVSQSPSNKVTEKGKDVELRCDPISGHTALYWYRQSLGQGLEFLIYFQGNSAPDKSGLPSDRFSAERTGGSVSTLTIQRTQQEDSAVYLCASSPRDSIITGELFFGEGSRLTVL.

V usage is TRBV6-5 and J usage is TRBJ1-2; tentative D call: TRBD1 (6 bases). CDR3 length: 16 residues. Trimming left V 1 base short and J 3 bases short, with 15 bases between. The V gene's germline CDR1 is MNHEY and CDR2 SVGAGI. The CDR3 DNA is TGTGCCAGCAGTTACTACCCGACAGGTCCCGACTATGGCTACACCTTC. As protein: CASSYYPTGPDYGYTF.

J is TRBJ1-5 and V is TRBV29-1; D may be TRBD1 (6 bases). The CDR3 totals 14 residues. Germline CDR1 and CDR2: SQVTM and ANQGSEA. Trimming shortened V by 4 bases and J by 2 bases, and 12 bases separated the two germline ends. DNA of the CDR3: TGCAGCGTTGCGGAGGCAGGGGGCAATCAGCCCCAGCATTTT. It is translated as CSVAEAGGNQPQHF.

Points on this clone: Other DNA variants within this sample encode the same CDR3. CDR3 residues: CASSIGQNTEAFF. The CDR3 DNA is TGTGCCAGTAGTATAGGTCAGAACACTGAAGCTTTCTTT. V is TRBV19 and J is TRBJ1-1; D unresolved. Germline V gene data show CDR1 as LNHDA and CDR2 as SQIVND (reference sequence). Trimming stripped 1 base from V and 1 base from J, with 4 bases between. The CDR3 is made up of 13 amino acids.

This chain uses TRBV6-1 with TRBJ1-5; no clear D gene. The CDR3 is made up of 14 amino acids. V lost 4 bases and J lost 3, with 10 bases in between. Germline lookup yields CDR1 MNHNS and CDR2 SASEGT. CDR3 protein: CASSVLLTNQPQHF. The DNA for the CDR3 is TGTGCCAGCAGTGTTCTCCTCACCAATCAGCCCCAGCATTTT.

The V and J genes are TRBV5-8 and TRBJ1-2; 7 nucleotides agree with TRBD1. Germline V gene lookup returns CDR1 SGHTS and CDR2 YDEGEE. Trimming removed 8 bases from V and 4 bases from J; junction bases left unmatched: 8. This CDR3 spans 13 amino acids. The CDR3 DNA reads as TGTGCCAGTCCGGGACAGTGGCCCTATGGCTACACCTTC. This sequence encodes CASPGQWPYGYTF. Combining the CDR3 with reference TRBV5-8 and TRBJ1-2 gives the whole variable domain EAGVTQSPTHLIKTRGQQATLRCSPISGHTSVYWYQQALGLGLQFLLWYDEGEERNRGNFPPRFSGRQFPNYSSELNVNALELEDSALYLCASPGQWPYGYTFGSGTRLTVV.

The V gene is TRBV28, the J gene TRBJ2-7, with D perhaps matching TRBD2 (6 bases). Trimming removed 3 bases from V and 5 bases from J, with 11 bases in between. The germline V gene encodes CDR1 MDHEN and CDR2 SYDVKM. The CDR3 contains 13 residues. CDR3 coding DNA: TGTGCCAGCAGTTTCGGCAGGACTAACGAGCAGTACTTC. Translated, it gives CASSFGRTNEQYF.

This clone was recorded once. This sequence joins TRBV5-4 and TRBJ2-7; the D is unclear. V was pared by 3 bases and J by 6 bases, with 16 bases between. The germline V gene encodes CDR1 SGHNT and CDR2 YYREEE (reference sequence). The CDR3 sequence is 14 residues long. CDR3 DNA: TGTGCCAGCAGCTCAGAAAAGAGGAGTTTCGAGCAGTACTTC. Translated, it gives CASSSEKRSFEQYF.

This chain connects TRBV7-2 to TRBJ2-2, with D uncertain. Trimming cost V 5 bases and J 9 bases, with 16 bases left between them. Germline V CDR1 and CDR2: SGHTA, FQGNSA. CDR3 size: 14 residues. This chain's CDR3 is CASSLRTDNRELFF. For the CDR3, the DNA is TGTGCCAGCAGCCTAAGGACCGACAACCGGGAGCTGTTTTTT.

The J gene is TRBJ1-1, the V gene TRBV4-2, with D hard to call. Germline assignment: CDR1 LGHNA and CDR2 YNFKEQ. With 4 bases removed from V and 1 base from J, the gap between germline ends came to 7 bases. The CDR3 has 13 amino acids. The CDR3 is CASSRQQNTEAFF. CDR3 bases: TGTGCCAGCAGCCGGCAGCAGAACACTGAAGCTTTCTTT.

This chain joins TRBV7-9 and TRBJ1-2, with D hard to call. The CDR3 has 14 amino acids. Trimming removed 6 bases from V and 2 bases from J, with 13 bases in between. Germline loops: CDR1 SEHNR, CDR2 FQNEAQ (reference sequence). The CDR3 bases are TGTGCCAGCAGTTACACAGAAAGGAACTATGGCTACACCTTC. Translated: CASSYTERNYGYTF. The full variable domain, its missing parts supplied by reference TRBV7-9 and TRBJ1-2, is DTGVSQNPRHKITKRGQNVTFRCDPISEHNRLYWYRQTLGQGPEFLTYFQNEAQLEKSRLLSDRFSAERPKGSFSTLEIQRTEQGDSAMYLCASSYTERNYGYTFGSGTRLTVV.

The rearrangement uses TRBV30 and TRBJ2-2, with 8 bases matching TRBD1. V lost 3 bases, J lost 2 bases, and 5 bases stayed unmatched. Germline V lookup: CDR1 GTSNPN, CDR2 SVGIG (reference sequence). The length of the CDR3 is 15 residues. The CDR3, as DNA: TGTGCCTGGAGCGGCCCAGGGGGCAACACCGGGGAGCTGTTTTTT. The encoded protein is CAWSGPGGNTGELFF. The full variable domain, in which reference TRBV30 and TRBJ2-2 provide the parts outside the CDR3, is SQTIHQWPATLVQPVGSPLSLECTVEGTSNPNLYWYRQAAGRGLQLLFYSVGIGQISSEVPQNLSASRPQDRQFILSSKKLLLSDSGFYLCAWSGPGGNTGELFFGEGSRLTVL.

The chain couples TRBV6-5 to TRBJ2-5; 8 bases map to TRBD2. Germline CDR1 reads MNHEY; CDR2 reads SVGAGI. Unmatched junction bases numbered 3, after V lost 6 bases and J lost 0 bases. The CDR3 spans 14 residues. The chain's CDR3 is CASRAGEYQETQYF. DNA of the CDR3: TGTGCCAGCAGAGCGGGAGAGTACCAAGAGACCCAGTACTTC.

The V call is TRBV6-6, the J call TRBJ1-6; D gene uncertain. The CDR3 is 12 amino acids. CDR1 and CDR2 from the germline V gene are MNHNY and SVGAGI (reference sequence). V was trimmed by 10 bases and J by 8 bases, leaving 12 bases between them. The CDR3, as DNA: TGTGCCACACGGGGTTGGGATTCACCCCTCCACTTT. It yields the protein CATRGWDSPLHF.

The V gene is TRBV27, the J gene TRBJ2-2, with D unclear. V was trimmed by 9 bases and J by 6 bases, leaving 26 bases between them. Germline-derived CDR1 and CDR2 are MNHEY and SMNVEV (reference sequence). The CDR3 runs to 17 residues. The CDR3 spells CARTRGRPYQTAGELFF. The DNA of the CDR3 is TGTGCCAGGACCCGCGGACGGCCCTACCAAACGGCCGGGGAGCTGTTTTTT.

The table lists this clone with many counts. This rearrangement joins TRBV16 to TRBJ1-5; D is unresolved. The CDR3 contains 15 residues. V was trimmed by 4 bases and J by 1 base, leaving 11 bases between them. CDR1 and CDR2 from the germline V gene are KGHSY and FQNENV. In DNA form, the CDR3 reads TGTGCCAGCAGCCGGGCAGGCACGAGCAATCAGCCCCAGCATTTT. It encodes CASSRAGTSNQPQHF.

The chain employs TRBV19 and TRBJ2-1; tentative D call: TRBD1 (6 bases). The CDR3 contains 16 residues. Between the trimmed V and J ends, which lost 7 bases and 0 bases, there was a span of 16 bases. CDR1 and CDR2 from the germline V gene are LNHDA and SQIVND (reference sequence). The CDR3 nucleotides are TGTGCCAGTAAGACTACCGGGACAAGCTCCTACAATGAGCAGTTCTTC. This translates into CASKTTGTSSYNEQFF.

V gene TRBV18 combines with J gene TRBJ2-1; a possible D gene is TRBD2 (6 bases). Germline loops: CDR1 KGHSH, CDR2 LQKENI. Trimming cost V 8 bases and J 4 bases, with 15 bases left between them. CDR3 length: 14 amino acids. CDR3 in DNA: TGTGCCAGCAGCCGGGACTCGACGTACAATGAGCAGTTCTTC. Its translation is CASSRDSTYNEQFF.

The chain joins TRBV18 to TRBJ2-3; 7 bases map to TRBD2. CDR1 is KGHSH, CDR2 LQKENI, per germline. V lost 2 bases, J lost 5 bases, and 7 bases stayed unmatched. The CDR3 loop spans 15 amino acids. The CDR3, as DNA: TGTGCCAGCTCACCAGTAGCGGGCCGGGAAGATACGCAGTATTTT. Protein: CASSPVAGREDTQYF.

This clone has a single count. The rearrangement links TRBV9 to TRBJ1-1; TRBD1 might be the D (5 bases). The V gene lost 3 bases and the J gene lost 7 bases, with 28 bases spanning the gap. This CDR3 region has 18 residues. Germline CDR1 and CDR2: SGDLS and YYNGEE. DNA for the CDR3: TGTGCCAGCAGCGCTAGGCGGGGCCCCCTTTTGAGAGAGGGTGAAGCTTTCTTT. It encodes CASSARRGPLLREGEAFF.

The chain links TRBV5-5 to TRBJ2-7; D call uncertain. Germline assignment: CDR1 SGHKS and CDR2 YYEKEE (reference sequence). The CDR3 spans 14 residues. V lost 4 bases and J lost 5, with 16 bases in between. CDR3 nucleotides: TGTGCCAGCAGCCTGGACGGCGTTCGTCACGAGCAGTACTTC. Protein sequence: CASSLDGVRHEQYF.

Only one count was recorded for this clone. The V call is TRBV5-1, the J call TRBJ2-7; TRBD1 is a possible D gene (6 bases). V dropped 2 bases and J dropped 4 bases, with 19 bases sitting between them. The CDR3 extends over 16 amino acids. The germline V gene encodes CDR1 SGHRS and CDR2 YFSETQ. The CDR3 sequence: CASSFGPQTGQYEQYF. Written as DNA, the CDR3 is TGCGCCAGCAGCTTTGGCCCGCAGACAGGCCAGTACGAGCAGTACTTC.

With respect to this clone: A read error is possible here, since a much larger clone lies one base away. Other DNA sequences in this sample translate to the same CDR3. The genes are TRBV28 and TRBJ2-7; TRBD1 might be the D (5 bases). The CDR3 runs 15 residues. Per the germline V gene, CDR1 is MDHEN and CDR2 is SYDVKM. The CDR3 coding sequence is TGTGCCAGCAGTTTACAGGGAACGAGGTCCTACGAGCAGTACTTT. Translating gives CASSLQGTRSYEQYF.

This chain uses TRBV18 with TRBJ2-7, with 11 nucleotides matching TRBD2. This CDR3 spans 16 amino acids. Per germline, CDR1 KGHSH and CDR2 LQKENI. The trim removed 0 bases at V and 3 bases at J, leaving 4 bases unmatched. In DNA form, the CDR3 reads TGTGCCAGCTCACCACCCGGGACTAGCGGTTTCTACGAGCAGTACTTC. Translation gives CASSPPGTSGFYEQYF.

The chain is built from TRBV7-2 and TRBJ2-3; D is undetermined. V was pared by 2 bases and J by 4 bases, with 13 bases between. This CDR3 spans 15 amino acids. Germline-derived CDR1 and CDR2 are SGHTA and FQGNSA. CDR3 residues: CASSLMLVDSDTQYF. The CDR3 DNA is TGTGCCAGCAGCTTAATGTTGGTAGATTCAGATACGCAGTATTTT.

This clone was seen ten or more times. The rearrangement joins TRBV2 to TRBJ1-2; TRBD1 is a possible D gene (5 bases). Trimming removed 2 bases at V and 4 bases at J, with 8 bases between. Germline V gene sequence: CDR1 SNHLY, CDR2 FYNNEI. The CDR3 spans 13 residues. The CDR3 loop reads CASSEYGGYGYTF. CDR3 bases: TGTGCCAGCAGTGAATACGGGGGCTATGGCTACACCTTC.

This chain connects TRBV5-5 to TRBJ2-6, with a possible D match to TRBD1 (5 bases). Germline V gene data show CDR1 as SGHKS and CDR2 as YYEKEE (reference sequence). Trimming pared 4 bases from V and 0 bases from J, leaving 11 bases between. The CDR3 has 16 amino acids. CDR3 in amino acids: CASSPPTASGANVLTF. The CDR3 DNA reads as TGTGCCAGCAGCCCCCCGACAGCCTCTGGGGCCAACGTCCTGACTTTC.